The 30 T cell receptor beta chains in this list originate from one sample, sequenced in a study of blood T cells in healthy people across ages. Combining a sample-barcoded 5' primer with a J-beta primer mix, a second PCR ran for roughly 7 to 11 cycles. TCRdb reanalysed the 5' RACE reads using MiXCR and keeps one entry per CDR3 protein. Among 750,000 to 1,000,000 distinct CDR3 sequences listed, roughly 28% were seen once. This sample also belongs to another study, concerning T cells of mothers and their children.

Sequenced: blood. These receptors originate from a woman in her thirties or forties in good health.

The chain recombines TRBV20-1 with TRBJ2-5, with 11 nucleotides matching TRBD2. The CDR3 runs to 15 residues. The V segment lost 7 bases and the J segment 5 bases; nucleotides outside the gene matches: 12. The germline gives CDR1 DFQATT, CDR2 SNEGSKA (reference sequence). In DNA form, the CDR3 reads TGCAGTGGAGCGGGGCTAGCGGGGGGCATGGAGACCCAGTACTTC. Protein product: CSGAGLAGGMETQYF.

In this sample, this clonotype turned up many times. The chain uses TRBV9 and TRBJ2-7; D is possibly TRBD2 (5 bases). The V end was cut by 0 bases, the J end by 0 bases, with 7 bases between. The CDR3 has 14 amino acids. Looked up from germline, CDR1 is SGDLS and CDR2 is YYNGEE. The CDR3 is CASSVEGSSYEQYF. The CDR3 coding sequence is TGTGCCAGCAGCGTAGAAGGGAGCTCCTACGAGCAGTACTTC.

This clonotype was seen many times. This sequence joins TRBV4-1 and TRBJ1-2; D possibly corresponds to TRBD1 (5 bases). Germline-derived CDR1 and CDR2 are MGHRA and YSYEKL. The V and J ends lost 5 bases and 1 base respectively, with 23 bases between them. The CDR3 contains 18 residues. CDR3 protein: CASSSQWGRQTINYGYTF. In DNA form, the CDR3 reads TGCGCCAGCAGCTCCCAATGGGGCAGGCAGACAATTAACTATGGCTACACCTTC.

This sequence joins TRBV5-6 and TRBJ1-5; D unresolved. Trimming cost V 1 base and J 8 bases, with 13 bases left between them. The length of the CDR3 is 14 residues. Germline-derived CDR1 and CDR2 are SGHDT and YYEEEE. The DNA of the CDR3 is TGTGCCAGCAGCTTGCAAGGTTCACCGGAGCCCCAGCATTTT. Translation gives CASSLQGSPEPQHF.

This clonotype was counted at least ten times. The genes are TRBV5-1 and TRBJ1-4; possible D gene TRBD1, 5 bases. The CDR3 covers 15 residues. From germline, CDR1 is SGHRS and CDR2 YFSETQ. The germline V and J ends were trimmed by 0 bases and 8 bases, with 14 bases remaining between them. CDR3 residues: CASSLALGTGEKLFF. Here the CDR3 DNA reads TGCGCCAGCAGCTTGGCATTGGGGACTGGGGAAAAACTGTTTTTT.

The chain combines TRBV3-1 with TRBJ1-1; no firm D call. This CDR3 is 13 amino acids long. Trimming cost V 3 bases and J 4 bases, with 9 bases left between them. In germline, CDR1 is LGHDT, CDR2 YNNKEL (reference sequence). As DNA, the CDR3 is TGTGCCAGCAGCCAGGCAGCGGGCACTGAAGCTTTCTTT. Protein sequence: CASSQAAGTEAFF.

The sample holds many counts of this clonotype. This chain joins TRBV20-1 and TRBJ2-5; D is ambiguous. Trimming pared 0 bases from V and 4 bases from J, leaving 24 bases between. The germline gives CDR1 DFQATT, CDR2 SNEGSKA (reference sequence). The CDR3 has 18 residues. CDR3: CSARELSSYSGPPETQYF. The CDR3 bases are TGCAGTGCTAGAGAGCTGTCCAGTTACAGTGGGCCGCCAGAGACCCAGTACTTC.

V gene TRBV24-1 combines with J gene TRBJ2-3; D is uncertain. This CDR3 region has 14 residues. With 3 bases removed from V and 2 bases from J, the gap between germline ends came to 8 bases. Per germline, CDR1 KGHDR and CDR2 SFDVKD. The DNA for the CDR3 is TGTGCCACCAGTGATAAACTGTTCACAGATACGCAGTATTTT. This encodes CATSDKLFTDTQYF.

This rearrangement joins TRBV20-1 to TRBJ2-1; D gene unclear. The germline V and J ends were trimmed by 4 bases and 4 bases, with 8 bases remaining between them. The CDR3 length is 12 residues. Germline V lookup: CDR1 DFQATT, CDR2 SNEGSKA (reference sequence). CDR3 DNA: TGCAGTGCTAATACACCATACAATGAGCAGTTCTTC. The encoded protein is CSANTPYNEQFF.

Worth noting for this clonotype: Sequence at one end of the junction differs from germline and may be a read error. The chain recombines TRBV7-2 with TRBJ2-3; 10 nucleotides agree with TRBD1. The CDR3 is made up of 16 amino acids. Per the germline V gene, CDR1 is SGHTA and CDR2 is FQGNSA. DNA for the CDR3: TGTGCCGGCAGCTTAGGTGGGACAGGGGGCACAGATACGCAGTATTTT. This encodes CAGSLGGTGGTDTQYF. Using reference TRBV7-2 and TRBJ2-3 for the parts outside the CDR3, the full variable domain is GAGVSQSPSNKVTEKGKDVELRCDPISGHTALYWYRQSLGQGLEFLIYFQGNSAPDKSGLPSDRFSAERTGGSVSTLTIQRTQQEDSAVYLCAGSLGGTGGTDTQYFGPGTRLTVL.

The chain has TRBV7-2 and TRBJ2-1, with 10 bases fitting TRBD2. The germline V gene encodes CDR1 SGHTA and CDR2 FQGNSA. The CDR3 is 17 residues long. The junction had 14 bases not matched to a gene; V was cut back by 0 bases and J by 12 bases. The CDR3, as DNA: TGTGCCAGCAGCTTAGCCCTACGAGCGGGGGGGAGCGATGGGCAGTTCTTC. Translation: CASSLALRAGGSDGQFF.

The chain employs TRBV20-1 and TRBJ2-5; 9 bases agree with TRBD1. This CDR3 comprises 14 residues. CDR1 is DFQATT and CDR2 is SNEGSKA in the germline V gene (reference sequence). The chain's CDR3 is CCTRGTGGPETQYF. CDR3 nucleotide sequence: TGCTGTACTAGGGGAACAGGGGGCCCGGAGACCCAGTACTTC.

The chain uses TRBV7-7 and TRBJ2-1; 9 bases match TRBD2. Trimming cost V 5 bases and J 6 bases; bases outside gene matches: 8. From germline, CDR1 is SSHAT and CDR2 FNYEAQ (reference sequence). The CDR3 length is 15 residues. The CDR3 sequence is CASSLSGTSSNEQFF. Here the CDR3 DNA reads TGTGCCAGCAGCCTATCCGGGACTAGCTCCAATGAGCAGTTCTTC.

This sequence joins TRBV10-3 and TRBJ1-2, with TRBD1 identical over 11 bases. This CDR3 has 14 residues. In germline, CDR1 is ENHRY, CDR2 SYGVKD. V gave up 6 bases and J gave up 5 bases; unmatched junction bases: 5. CDR3 region: CAIRSGQGAYGYTF. CDR3 DNA: TGTGCCATCAGATCCGGACAGGGGGCATATGGCTACACCTTC.

The genes are TRBV15 and TRBJ1-1; the match to TRBD1 covers 12 bases. With V trimmed by 5 bases and J by 2 bases, 3 bases remained unmatched. Germline V CDR1 and CDR2: LNHNV, YYDKDF (reference sequence). The CDR3 is 15 residues long. The CDR3 DNA follows: TGTGCCACCAGCCGGGACAGGGGGCCCAACACTGAAGCTTTCTTT. It yields the protein CATSRDRGPNTEAFF. Full variable domain (missing parts from reference TRBV15 and TRBJ1-1): DAMVIQNPRYQVTQFGKPVTLSCSQTLNHNVMYWYQQKSSQAPKLLFHYYDKDFNNEADTPDNFQSRRPNTSFCFLDIRSPGLGDTAMYLCATSRDRGPNTEAFFGQGTRLTVV.

This clonotype showed up just a few times. The chain carries TRBV27 and TRBJ2-5, with a tentative D call TRBD2 (5 bases). V dropped 2 bases and J dropped 11 bases, with 24 bases sitting between them. This CDR3 has 16 residues. The germline V gene has CDR1 MNHEY and CDR2 SMNVEV (reference sequence). The CDR3 DNA reads TGTGCCAGCAGTTTACTGTACGGTGCTAGCTCCTACGGGCAGTACTTC. Protein sequence: CASSLLYGASSYGQYF.

The chain recombines TRBV2 with TRBJ1-1, with 7 nucleotides matching TRBD1. The junction had 5 bases not matched to a gene; V was cut back by 6 bases and J by 1 base. The CDR3 contains 14 residues. Germline V CDR1 and CDR2: SNHLY, FYNNEI. CDR3 loop: CASRARQGNTEAFF. The CDR3 region has the DNA TGTGCCAGCAGGGCAAGACAGGGGAACACTGAAGCTTTCTTT.

The rearrangement uses TRBV20-1 and TRBJ2-7; no clear D. This CDR3 has 14 residues. V lost 2 bases and J 6 bases, leaving 17 bases between the germline ends. CDR1 DFQATT and CDR2 SNEGSKA come from the germline V gene (reference sequence). The CDR3 loop is CSARHPGYVGEQYF. The DNA of the CDR3 is TGCAGTGCTAGACATCCCGGTTATGTCGGCGAGCAGTACTTC.

J is TRBJ1-1 and V is TRBV27; 9 bases are a match to TRBD1. CDR3 length: 14 amino acids. Trimming at V came to 4 bases and at J to 11 bases, leaving 11 bases not matched to a gene. Germline V gene sequence: CDR1 MNHEY, CDR2 SMNVEV (reference sequence). The CDR3 sequence: CASSSLGQGRRAFF. DNA for the CDR3: TGTGCCAGCAGTTCATTAGGACAGGGGAGGAGGGCTTTCTTT.

Only one count was recorded for this clonotype. The junction and the germline gene differ at one end; a read error may be behind it. This sequence joins TRBV4-2 and TRBJ2-6; D not resolved. The V gene's germline CDR1 is LGHNA and CDR2 YNFKEQ. This CDR3 has 14 residues. CDR3 sequence: CASNQDHGANVLTF. The CDR3 DNA reads as TGTGCCAGCAACCAAGATCATGGGGCCAACGTCCTGACTTTC.

This clonotype has a single count. A read error may be the cause here, since a much bigger clone is one base away. The rearrangement joins TRBV12-3 or TRBV12-4 to TRBJ2-5, with D perhaps TRBD1 or TRBD2 (5 bases each). CDR3 size: 12 residues. Between the trimmed V and J ends, which lost 4 bases and 11 bases, there was a span of 14 bases. This CDR3 is CASSSPVGEQYF. Here the CDR3 DNA reads TGTGCCAGCAGTTCCCCGGTGGGGGAGCAGTACTTC.

The chain has TRBV7-3 and TRBJ2-7; possibly TRBD1 for D (6 bases). This CDR3 has 14 residues. Germline loops: CDR1 SGHTA, CDR2 FQGTGA. V was trimmed by 5 bases and J by 3 bases, leaving 14 bases between them. CDR3 loop: CASSAQGGGYEQYF. CDR3 nucleotides: TGTGCCAGCAGCGCACAGGGCGGAGGCTACGAGCAGTACTTC.

The chain carries TRBV20-1 and TRBJ2-2; 10 bases match TRBD1. V lost 4 bases, J lost 5 bases, and 4 bases stayed unmatched. The CDR3 has 14 amino acids. In germline, CDR1 is DFQATT, CDR2 SNEGSKA (reference sequence). The CDR3 nucleotides are TGCAGTGCTAAACCGGGACAGGGGACCGGGGAGCTGTTTTTT. Translating gives CSAKPGQGTGELFF.

This clonotype was found a few times. The chain combines TRBV10-3 with TRBJ2-5; possible D gene TRBD1, 6 bases. Germline loops: CDR1 ENHRY, CDR2 SYGVKD. Trimming pared 4 bases from V and 1 base from J, leaving 10 bases between. This CDR3 region has 14 residues. The chain's CDR3 is CAISGTGRQETQYF. Written as DNA, the CDR3 is TGTGCCATCAGTGGCACAGGGCGCCAAGAGACCCAGTACTTC.

The chain employs TRBV28 and TRBJ2-1; 13 positions match TRBD2. The CDR3 totals 17 residues. After removal of 7 bases from V and 4 bases from J, the junction contained 10 bases not matched to a gene. Looked up from germline, CDR1 is MDHEN and CDR2 is SYDVKM. The CDR3 is CASILAGGPGTYNEQFF. CDR3 in DNA: TGTGCCAGCATACTAGCGGGGGGGCCGGGCACGTACAATGAGCAGTTCTTC.

About this clonotype: One end of the junction does not line up with germline, which may come from a read error. The CDR3 DNA reads TGTGCCAGCAGCCGCCCCGGGAGAGATGTTAATGAAAAACTGATTTTT. As protein: CASSRPGRDVNEKLIF. The chain carries TRBV3-1 and TRBJ1-4, with no clear D. The germline V gene encodes CDR1 LGHDT and CDR2 YNNKEL (reference sequence). CDR3 length: 16 amino acids. The full variable domain, in which reference TRBV3-1 and TRBJ1-4 provide the parts outside the CDR3, is DTAVSQTPKYLVTQMGNDKSIKCEQNLGHDTMYWYKQDSKKFLKIMFSYNNKELIINETVPNRFSPKSPDKAHLNLHINSLELGDSAVYFCASSRPGRDVNEKLIFGSGTQLSVL.

The chain combines TRBV20-1 with TRBJ1-5; D is unresolved. Trimming shortened V by 3 bases and J by 0 bases, and 12 bases separated the two germline ends. Germline lookup yields CDR1 DFQATT and CDR2 SNEGSKA (reference sequence). The CDR3 totals 15 residues. CDR3 nucleotides: TGCAGTGCTAGGATTAAGGAATATAGCAATCAGCCCCAGCATTTT. This sequence encodes CSARIKEYSNQPQHF.

At least ten counts were recorded for this clonotype. This sequence joins TRBV7-2 and TRBJ2-7; tentatively, D is TRBD1 or TRBD2 (5 bases each). The V and J ends lost 1 base and 8 bases respectively, with 15 bases between them. Germline V gene sequence: CDR1 SGHTA, CDR2 FQGNSA. CDR3 length: 14 residues. CDR3 DNA: TGTGCCAGCAGCTTAGGGGGGATGGAGGAGAAGCAGTACTTC. Translated, it gives CASSLGGMEEKQYF.

The rearrangement uses TRBV11-1 and TRBJ2-1; no definite D call. Germline CDR1 and CDR2: SGHAT and FQDESV (reference sequence). The length of the CDR3 is 18 residues. V lost 3 bases to trimming and J lost 0 bases, with 18 bases between them. The CDR3 protein is CASSFQTQSPSSYNEQFF. The DNA for the CDR3 is TGTGCCAGCAGCTTTCAAACTCAGAGTCCGAGCTCCTACAATGAGCAGTTCTTC. The entire variable domain, with the rest obtained from reference TRBV11-1 and TRBJ2-1, is as follows: EAEVAQSPRYKITEKSQAVAFWCDPISGHATLYWYRQILGQGPELLVQFQDESVVDDSQLPKDRFSAERLKGVDSTLKIQPAELGDSAMYLCASSFQTQSPSSYNEQFFGPGTRLTVL.

The rearrangement links TRBV27 to TRBJ1-2; D is possibly TRBD1 (5 bases). The CDR3 sequence is 14 residues long. The V gene lost 3 bases and the J gene lost 0 bases, with 8 bases spanning the gap. Per the germline V gene, CDR1 is MNHEY and CDR2 is SMNVEV (reference sequence). This chain's CDR3 is CASSLTDPNYGYTF. CDR3 in DNA: TGTGCCAGCAGTTTGACAGATCCTAACTATGGCTACACCTTC.